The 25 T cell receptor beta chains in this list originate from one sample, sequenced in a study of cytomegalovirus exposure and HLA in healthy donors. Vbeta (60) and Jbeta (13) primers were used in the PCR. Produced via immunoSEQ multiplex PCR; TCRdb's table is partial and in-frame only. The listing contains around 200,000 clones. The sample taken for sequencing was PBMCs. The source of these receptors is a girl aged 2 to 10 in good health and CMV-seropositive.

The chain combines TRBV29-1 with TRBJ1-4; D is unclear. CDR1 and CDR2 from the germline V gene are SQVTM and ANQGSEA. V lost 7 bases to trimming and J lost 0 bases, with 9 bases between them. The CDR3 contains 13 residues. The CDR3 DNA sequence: TGCAGCGCAGCCGGGACAACTAATGAAAAACTGTTTTTT. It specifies CSAAGTTNEKLFF. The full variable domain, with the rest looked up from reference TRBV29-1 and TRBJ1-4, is SAVISQKPSRDICQRGTSLTIQCQVDSQVTMMFWYRQQPGQSLTLIATANQGSEATYESGFVIDKFPISRPNLTFSTLTVSNMSPEDSSIYLCSAAGTTNEKLFFGSGTQLSVL.

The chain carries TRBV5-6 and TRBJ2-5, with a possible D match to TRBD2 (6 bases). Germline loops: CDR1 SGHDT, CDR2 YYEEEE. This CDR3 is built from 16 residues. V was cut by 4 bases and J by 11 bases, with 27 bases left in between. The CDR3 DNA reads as TGTGCCAGCAGCAGGACGTTCCGACAAGGCGGGATTGGGCAGTACTTC. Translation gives CASSRTFRQGGIGQYF.

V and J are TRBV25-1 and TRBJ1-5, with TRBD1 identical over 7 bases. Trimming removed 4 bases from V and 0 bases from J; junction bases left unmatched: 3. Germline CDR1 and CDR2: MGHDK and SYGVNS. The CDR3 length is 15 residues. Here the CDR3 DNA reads TGTGCCAGCAGTGCGGGACAGACTAGCAATCAGCCCCAGCATTTT. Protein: CASSAGQTSNQPQHF.

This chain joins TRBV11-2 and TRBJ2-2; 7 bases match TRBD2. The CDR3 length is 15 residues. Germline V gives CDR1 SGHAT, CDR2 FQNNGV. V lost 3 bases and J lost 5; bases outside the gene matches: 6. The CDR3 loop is CASSFHNGGTGELFF. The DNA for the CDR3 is TGTGCCAGCAGCTTTCATAACGGGGGGACCGGGGAGCTGTTTTTT.

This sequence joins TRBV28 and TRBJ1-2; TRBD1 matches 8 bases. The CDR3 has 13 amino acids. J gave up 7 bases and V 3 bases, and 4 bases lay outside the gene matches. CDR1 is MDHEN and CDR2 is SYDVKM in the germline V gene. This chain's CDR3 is CASSLGRGLGYTF. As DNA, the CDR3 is TGTGCCAGCAGTTTGGGCAGGGGGCTTGGCTACACCTTC.

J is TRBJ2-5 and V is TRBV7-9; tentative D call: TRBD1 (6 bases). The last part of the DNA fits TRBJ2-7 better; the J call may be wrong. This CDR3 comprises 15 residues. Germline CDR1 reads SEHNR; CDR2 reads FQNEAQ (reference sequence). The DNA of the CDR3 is TGTGCCAGCAGCTCGACAGGTCTCCTAACCTACGAGCAGTACTTC. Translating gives CASSSTGLLTYEQYF.

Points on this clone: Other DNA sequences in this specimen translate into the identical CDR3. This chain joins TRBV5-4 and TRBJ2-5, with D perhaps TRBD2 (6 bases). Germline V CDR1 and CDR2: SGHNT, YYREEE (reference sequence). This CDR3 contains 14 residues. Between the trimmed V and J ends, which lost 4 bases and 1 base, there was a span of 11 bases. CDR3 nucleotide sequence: TGTGCCAGCAGCCTTGCCGGGGGCCAAGAGACCCAGTACTTC. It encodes CASSLAGGQETQYF. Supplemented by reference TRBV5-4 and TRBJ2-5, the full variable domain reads ETGVTQSPTHLIKTRGQQVTLRCSSQSGHNTVSWYQQALGQGPQFIFQYYREEENGRGNFPPRFSGLQFPNYSSELNVNALELDDSALYLCASSLAGGQETQYFGPGTRLLVL.

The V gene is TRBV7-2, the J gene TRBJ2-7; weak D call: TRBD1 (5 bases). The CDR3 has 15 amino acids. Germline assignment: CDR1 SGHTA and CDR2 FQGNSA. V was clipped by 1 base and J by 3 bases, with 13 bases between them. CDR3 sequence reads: CASSLVPGSGYEQYF. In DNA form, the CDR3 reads TGTGCCAGCAGCTTAGTCCCAGGGTCAGGCTACGAGCAGTACTTC.

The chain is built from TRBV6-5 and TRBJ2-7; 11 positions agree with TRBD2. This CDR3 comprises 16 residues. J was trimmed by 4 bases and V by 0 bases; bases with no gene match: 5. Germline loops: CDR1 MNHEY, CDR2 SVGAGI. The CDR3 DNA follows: TGTGCCAGCAGTTACTCGCCGACTAGCGGGACGTACGAGCAGTACTTC. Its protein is CASSYSPTSGTYEQYF.

CDR3 DNA sequence: TGCAGCGCTAACAGGGAAAACACCATATATTTT. Protein sequence: CSANRENTIYF. The rearrangement uses TRBV29-1 and TRBJ1-3; possible D gene TRBD1, 6 bases. V was shortened by 7 bases and J by 6 bases, with 10 bases between the two germline ends. Per the germline V gene, CDR1 is SQVTM and CDR2 is ANQGSEA. The CDR3 consists of 11 residues.

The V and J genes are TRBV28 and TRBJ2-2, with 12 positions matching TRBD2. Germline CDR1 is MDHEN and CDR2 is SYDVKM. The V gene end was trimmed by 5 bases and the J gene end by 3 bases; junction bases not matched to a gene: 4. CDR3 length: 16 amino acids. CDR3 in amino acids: CASSGRLAGDTGELFF. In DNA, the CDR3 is TGTGCCAGCAGTGGGCGACTAGCGGGGGACACCGGGGAGCTGTTTTTT. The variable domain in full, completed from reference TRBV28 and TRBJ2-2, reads DVKVTQSSRYLVKRTGEKVFLECVQDMDHENMFWYRQDPGLGLRLIYFSYDVKMKEKGDIPEGYSVSREKKERFSLILESASTNQTSMYLCASSGRLAGDTGELFFGEGSRLTVL.

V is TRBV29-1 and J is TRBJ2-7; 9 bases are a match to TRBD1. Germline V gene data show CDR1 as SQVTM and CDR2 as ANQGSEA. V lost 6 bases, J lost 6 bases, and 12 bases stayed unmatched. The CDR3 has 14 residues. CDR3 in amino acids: CSVDLPGQGPEQYF. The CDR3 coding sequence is TGCAGCGTGGATCTTCCGGGACAGGGCCCCGAGCAGTACTTC.

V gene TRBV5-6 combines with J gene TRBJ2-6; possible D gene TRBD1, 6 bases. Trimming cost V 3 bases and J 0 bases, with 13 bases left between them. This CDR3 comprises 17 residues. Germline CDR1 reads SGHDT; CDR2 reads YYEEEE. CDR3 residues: CASSSGVALSGANVLTF. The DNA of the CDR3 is TGTGCCAGCAGCTCAGGGGTCGCGCTCTCTGGGGCCAACGTCCTGACTTTC.

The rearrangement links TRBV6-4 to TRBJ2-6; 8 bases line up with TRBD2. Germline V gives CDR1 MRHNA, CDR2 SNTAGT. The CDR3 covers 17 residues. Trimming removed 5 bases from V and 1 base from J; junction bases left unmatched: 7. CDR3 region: CASSLNSGTSGANVLTF. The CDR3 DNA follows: TGTGCCAGCAGTCTCAATAGCGGGACTTCTGGGGCCAACGTCCTGACTTTC.

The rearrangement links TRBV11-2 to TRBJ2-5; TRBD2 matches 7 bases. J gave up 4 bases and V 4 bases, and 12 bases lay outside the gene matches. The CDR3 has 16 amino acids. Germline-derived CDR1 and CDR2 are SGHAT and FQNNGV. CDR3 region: CASSSWTEPGGETQYF. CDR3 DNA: TGTGCCAGCAGCTCTTGGACTGAACCGGGAGGAGAGACCCAGTACTTC.

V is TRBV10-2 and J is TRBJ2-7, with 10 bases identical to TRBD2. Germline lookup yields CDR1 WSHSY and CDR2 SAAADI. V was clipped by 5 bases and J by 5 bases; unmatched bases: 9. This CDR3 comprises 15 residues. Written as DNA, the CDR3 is TGCGCCAGCAGTACCGGGACTAGCGTGTCGGACGAGCAGTACTTC. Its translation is CASSTGTSVSDEQYF.

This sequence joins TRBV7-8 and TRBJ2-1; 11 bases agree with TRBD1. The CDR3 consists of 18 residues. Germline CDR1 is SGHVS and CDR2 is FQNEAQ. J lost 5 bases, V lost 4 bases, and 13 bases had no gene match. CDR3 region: CASSSDRGRIRGNNEQFF. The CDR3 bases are TGTGCCAGCAGCTCGGACAGGGGGCGAATTCGGGGCAACAATGAGCAGTTCTTC. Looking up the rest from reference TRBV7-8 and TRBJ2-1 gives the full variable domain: GAGVSQSPRYKVAKRGQDVALRCDPISGHVSLFWYQQALGQGPEFLTYFQNEAQLDKSGLPSDRFFAERPEGSVSTLKIQRTQQEDSAVYLCASSSDRGRIRGNNEQFFGPGTRLTVL.

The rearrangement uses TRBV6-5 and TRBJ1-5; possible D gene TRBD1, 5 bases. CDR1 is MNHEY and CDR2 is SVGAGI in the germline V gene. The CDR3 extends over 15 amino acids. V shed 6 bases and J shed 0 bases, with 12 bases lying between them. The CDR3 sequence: CASRTTRDSNQPQHF. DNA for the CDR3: TGTGCCAGCAGGACAACCAGGGATAGCAATCAGCCCCAGCATTTT.

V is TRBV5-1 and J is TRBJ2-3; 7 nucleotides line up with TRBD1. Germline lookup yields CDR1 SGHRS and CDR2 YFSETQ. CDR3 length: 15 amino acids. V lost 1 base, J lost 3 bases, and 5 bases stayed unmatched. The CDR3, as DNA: TGCGCCAGCAGCTTGACAGGGGTGGAGACAGATACGCAGTATTTT. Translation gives CASSLTGVETDTQYF.

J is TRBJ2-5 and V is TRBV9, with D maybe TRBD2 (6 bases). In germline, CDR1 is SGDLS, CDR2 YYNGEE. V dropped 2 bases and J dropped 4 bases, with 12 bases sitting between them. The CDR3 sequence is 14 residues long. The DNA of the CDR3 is TGTGCCAGCAGCGTGACTAGTTCAGGAGAGACCCAGTACTTC. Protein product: CASSVTSSGETQYF.

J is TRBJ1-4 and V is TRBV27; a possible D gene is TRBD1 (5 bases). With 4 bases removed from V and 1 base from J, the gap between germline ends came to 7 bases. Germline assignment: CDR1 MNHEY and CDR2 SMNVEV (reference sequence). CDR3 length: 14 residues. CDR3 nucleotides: TGTGCCAGCAGTTCCGACAGAACTAATGAAAAACTGTTTTTT. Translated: CASSSDRTNEKLFF.

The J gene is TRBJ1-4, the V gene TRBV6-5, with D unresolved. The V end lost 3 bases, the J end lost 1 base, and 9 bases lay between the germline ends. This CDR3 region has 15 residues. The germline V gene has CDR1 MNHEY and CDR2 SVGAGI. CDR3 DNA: TGTGCCAGCAGTTATCAACGGGAAACTAATGAAAAACTGTTTTTT. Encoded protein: CASSYQRETNEKLFF.

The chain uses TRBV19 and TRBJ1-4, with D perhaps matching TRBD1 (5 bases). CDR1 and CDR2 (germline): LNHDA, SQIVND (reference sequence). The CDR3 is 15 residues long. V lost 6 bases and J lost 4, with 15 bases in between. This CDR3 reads CASSGLDRDNEKLFF. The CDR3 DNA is TGTGCCAGTAGCGGCCTTGACAGAGATAATGAAAAACTGTTTTTT.

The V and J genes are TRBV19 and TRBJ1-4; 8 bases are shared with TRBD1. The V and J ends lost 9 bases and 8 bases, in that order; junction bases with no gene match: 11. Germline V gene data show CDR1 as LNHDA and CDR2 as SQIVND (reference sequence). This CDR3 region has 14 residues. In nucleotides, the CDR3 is TGTGCCAGCAAAACGACAGGGGAGGACGAAAAACTGTTTTTT. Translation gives CASKTTGEDEKLFF.

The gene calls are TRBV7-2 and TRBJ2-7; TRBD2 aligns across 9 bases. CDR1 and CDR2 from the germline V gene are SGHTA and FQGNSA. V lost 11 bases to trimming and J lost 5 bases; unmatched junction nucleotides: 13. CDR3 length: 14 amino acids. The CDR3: CASRRGVAGDEQYF. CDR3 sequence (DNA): TGTGCCTCACGTCGGGGGGTAGCGGGAGACGAGCAGTACTTC.